This T cell receptor (beta chain) is drawn from a study of CD8 T cells in ankylosing spondylitis. Notes on the study in general: As reported, disease-linked clones showed significant enrichment in matched ankylosing spondylitis synovial fluid. Earlier literature documents some of the motif variants in reactive arthritis synovial fluid and blood.

The CDR3 length is 14 residues. V dropped 3 bases and J dropped 5 bases, with 11 bases sitting between them. Germline CDR1 reads ENHRY; CDR2 reads SYGVKD. It was by quantitative 5'-RACE with molecular barcodes that TCR beta libraries were made. One entry per CDR3 protein, called by TCRdb with MiXCR from the 5' RACE reads. Of 310,000 or so distinct CDR3 sequences in the sample, 20% were seen once. Of note for this clonotype: Its cognate antigen is unknown.

The chain carries TRBV10-3 and TRBJ1-3; no definite D call. This receptor was taken from a male donor with ankylosing spondylitis or in good health (not recorded which). Sequenced sample: blood, either unsorted or a sorted T cell fraction (not recorded which). Here the CDR3 reads CAISDGRSRNTIYF. CDR3 DNA: TGTGCCATCAGTGATGGCAGATCTCGAAACACCATATATTTT.